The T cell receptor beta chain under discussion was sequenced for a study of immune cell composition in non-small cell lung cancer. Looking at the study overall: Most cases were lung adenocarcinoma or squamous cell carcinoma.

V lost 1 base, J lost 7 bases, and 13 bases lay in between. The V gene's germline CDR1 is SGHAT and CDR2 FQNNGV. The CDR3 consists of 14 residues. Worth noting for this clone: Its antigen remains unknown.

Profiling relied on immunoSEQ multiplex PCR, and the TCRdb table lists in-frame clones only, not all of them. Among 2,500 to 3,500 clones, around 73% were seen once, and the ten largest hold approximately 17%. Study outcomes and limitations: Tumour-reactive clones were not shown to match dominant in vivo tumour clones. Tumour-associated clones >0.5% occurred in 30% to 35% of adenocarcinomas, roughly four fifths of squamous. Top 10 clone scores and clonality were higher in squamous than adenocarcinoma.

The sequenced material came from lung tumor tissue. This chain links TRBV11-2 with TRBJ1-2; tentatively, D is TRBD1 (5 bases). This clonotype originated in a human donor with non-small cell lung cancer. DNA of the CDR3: TGTGCCAGCAGCTTAGCTGGGGGGAGTAGTGGCTACACCTTC. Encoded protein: CASSLAGGSSGYTF.